Listed here are 13 T cell receptor beta chains from one sample, sequenced in a study of blood T cell repertoires in COVID-19. TCRdb's table, derived via immunoSEQ multiplex PCR, lists solely in-frame clones and lacks some. This table has about 250,000 clones, approximately 82% appearing once. Source material: peripheral blood. Source of these receptors: a man aged 35 to 55 with active or convalescent COVID-19.

The V gene is TRBV24-1, the J gene TRBJ1-2, with TRBD1 identical over 9 bases. In germline, CDR1 is KGHDR, CDR2 SFDVKD. The length of the CDR3 is 12 residues. V lost 6 bases, J lost 8 bases, and 3 bases stayed unmatched. CDR3 DNA: TGTGCCACCAGTAGGACAGGGGAAGGCTACACCTTC. Amino acids: CATSRTGEGYTF.

CDR3 DNA: TGTGCCAGCAGCTTTCCCGGGAAGGGGGAGGGGGAGAGGGTAGGAGAGACCCAGTACTTC. Its translation: CASSFPGKGEGERVGETQYF. The chain has TRBV7-8 and TRBJ2-5; a weak D match, TRBD2 (7 bases). Trimming took off 3 bases at V and 4 bases at J, with 30 bases between the two ends. This CDR3 is 20 amino acids long. The germline gives CDR1 SGHVS, CDR2 FQNEAQ.

The chain employs TRBV10-3 and TRBJ1-6; the match to TRBD1 covers 7 bases. The CDR3 spans 15 residues. Trimming at V came to 3 bases and at J to 7 bases, leaving 6 bases not matched to a gene. CDR1 is ENHRY and CDR2 is SYGVKD in the germline V gene. CDR3: CAISDKTGRNSPLHF. The CDR3 DNA sequence: TGTGCCATCAGTGACAAGACAGGGAGGAATTCACCCCTCCACTTT.

V gene TRBV2 combines with J gene TRBJ1-2, with a weak D call TRBD1 (5 bases). CDR1 and CDR2 from the germline V gene are SNHLY and FYNNEI. Trimming took 6 bases from V and 8 from J, leaving 16 bases between them. The CDR3 loop spans 13 amino acids. This CDR3 reads CASRKTVSGGYTF. CDR3 sequence (DNA): TGTGCCAGCAGGAAGACAGTATCAGGCGGCTACACCTTC.

For this clone: One junction end does not reproduce the germline sequence, and a read error may be involved. The chain employs TRBV9 and TRBJ2-2, with D possibly TRBD2 on 7 matching bases. This CDR3 region has 14 residues. Germline V CDR1 and CDR2: SGDLS, YYNGEE. The CDR3 DNA reads as TGCCCCCCCAAGGGGGGGCGCGGGGGCGGGGAGCTGTTTTTT. This encodes CPPKGGRGGGELFF.

This clone has a count of ten or more. V and J are TRBV5-6 and TRBJ1-1; TRBD1 matches 9 bases. CDR3 length: 17 amino acids. CDR1 SGHDT and CDR2 YYEEEE come from the germline V gene. Unmatched junction bases numbered 7, after V lost 0 bases and J lost 1 base. The CDR3 region is CASSLGRTGVGNTEAFF. CDR3 bases: TGTGCCAGCAGCTTGGGACGGACAGGGGTCGGGAACACTGAAGCTTTCTTT. Combining the CDR3 with reference TRBV5-6 and TRBJ1-1 gives the whole variable domain DAGVTQSPTHLIKTRGQQVTLRCSPKSGHDTVSWYQQALGQGPQFIFQYYEEEERQRGNFPDRFSGHQFPNYSSELNVNALLLGDSALYLCASSLGRTGVGNTEAFFGQGTRLTVV.

The table lists this clone with many counts. The rearrangement links TRBV2 to TRBJ2-3, with 9 bases fitting TRBD2. V lost 1 base, J lost 5 bases, and 4 bases stayed unmatched. The CDR3 runs 15 residues. The germline CDR1 and CDR2 sequences are SNHLY and FYNNEI. CDR3 DNA sequence: TGTGCCAGCAGTGAAGAGCGGGGGGCCGGAGATACGCAGTATTTT. It yields the protein CASSEERGAGDTQYF. Using reference TRBV2 and TRBJ2-3 for the parts outside the CDR3, the full variable domain is EPEVTQTPSHQVTQMGQEVILRCVPISNHLYFYWYRQILGQKVEFLVSFYNNEISEKSEIFDDQFSVERPDGSNFTLKIRSTKLEDSAMYFCASSEERGAGDTQYFGPGTRLTVL.

The chain couples TRBV5-1 to TRBJ1-1; D perhaps matches TRBD1 (6 bases). Germline V gene lookup returns CDR1 SGHRS and CDR2 YFSETQ. Trimming left V 4 bases short and J 0 bases short, with 13 bases between. The CDR3 contains 15 residues. The CDR3 bases are TGCGCCAGCAGCATGCGGACAGATTTGAACACTGAAGCTTTCTTT. Translation: CASSMRTDLNTEAFF.

J is TRBJ2-5 and V is TRBV6-2 or TRBV6-3; 8 bases line up with TRBD1. The germline V gene has CDR1 MNHEY and CDR2 SVGEGT. V shed 5 bases, J shed 3 bases, and the junction held 11 bases outside the gene matches. The CDR3 is 16 residues long. CDR3 loop: CASSPPRQGAKETQYF. In DNA form, the CDR3 reads TGTGCCAGCAGTCCCCCGCGGCAGGGGGCGAAAGAGACCCAGTACTTC.

This chain links TRBV30 with TRBJ1-4, with D maybe TRBD1 (5 bases). The CDR3 has 14 amino acids. CDR1 is GTSNPN and CDR2 is SVGIG in the germline V gene (reference sequence). V gave up 3 bases and J gave up 7 bases, with 15 bases separating them. The CDR3: CAWSLPGRVEKLFF. The CDR3 DNA is TGTGCCTGGAGCCTCCCAGGGCGTGTTGAAAAACTGTTTTTT.

The chain is built from TRBV2 and TRBJ2-5, with 7 bases that match TRBD1. V was clipped by 10 bases and J by 0 bases; unmatched bases: 5. CDR1 is SNHLY and CDR2 is FYNNEI in the germline V gene. The CDR3 loop spans 13 amino acids. CDR3 amino acids: CATQTGYQETQYF. The CDR3 DNA reads as TGTGCCACTCAGACAGGGTACCAAGAGACCCAGTACTTC.

V and J are TRBV30 and TRBJ2-3; TRBD2 agrees at 11 bases. Germline V gene data show CDR1 as GTSNPN and CDR2 as SVGIG (reference sequence). The CDR3 covers 16 residues. V trimming: 0 bases; J trimming: 8 bases; junction bases outside the gene matches: 10. The CDR3 sequence: CAWSVSSGRARGTQYF. The CDR3 coding sequence is TGTGCCTGGAGTGTGAGTAGCGGGAGGGCGAGGGGTACGCAGTATTTT.

The CDR3, as DNA: TGTGCCAGCTCACCACTTAGCGGGGACTACGAGCAGTACTTC. Its protein product is CASSPLSGDYEQYF. This chain links TRBV18 with TRBJ2-7; TRBD2 matches at 8 bases. J gave up 3 bases and V 1 base, and 2 bases lay outside the gene matches. In germline, CDR1 is KGHSH, CDR2 LQKENI. The CDR3 spans 14 residues.